The 2 T cell receptor beta chains in this list originate from one sample, sequenced in a study of blood T cell repertoires in COVID-19 (dated by TCRdb to between 2020 and 2021). Library creation used the immunoSEQ multiplex PCR assay. In its TCRdb copy, this immuneACCESS table keeps in-frame sequences only and misses some clones. Where compared with another copy, unresolved V genes explain less than half of these, and the others have no known cause. The sample includes roughly 260,000 clones, with approximately 82% observed a single time. The ten largest make up under 5.5% of the sample. Sample: peripheral blood. Source of these receptors: a woman older than 75 with active or convalescent COVID-19.

CDR3: CASSRRQITDTQYF. In DNA form, the CDR3 reads TGCGCCAGCAGTCGAAGACAGATTACAGATACGCAGTATTTT. The gene calls are TRBV5-1 and TRBJ2-3; weak D call: TRBD1 (5 bases). The length of the CDR3 is 14 residues. The germline gives CDR1 SGHRS, CDR2 YFSETQ. V gave up 5 bases and J gave up 3 bases, with 13 bases separating them.

V usage is TRBV3-1 (or the pseudogene TRBV3-2) and J usage is TRBJ2-1, with D possibly being TRBD2 (5 bases). Trimming took off 0 bases at V and 7 bases at J, with 19 bases between the two ends. The CDR3 has 17 amino acids. Germline CDR1 reads LGHDT; CDR2 reads YNNKEL (reference sequence). The CDR3 nucleotides are TGTGCCAGCAGCCAAGATCTAACCTTTATTAGCGATAATGAGCAGTTCTTC. Translating it yields CASSQDLTFISDNEQFF.